A selection of T cell receptor beta chains follows, all from one sample in a study of T-cell memory formation after mild COVID-19. Each CDR3 protein is one row after TCRdb ran MiXCR on the 5' RACE reads. The sample has 350,000 to 400,000 distinct CDR3 sequences; about an eighth are singletons. Sequencing was carried out using PBMCs or a T cell subset sorted from them (not recorded which). These receptors came from a man aged 18 to 30 who had mild COVID-19 (a few samples of this study predate the infection). Cell type and time point are not known. Both conserved end residues are part of each CDR3. The order of the fields is J gene, D gene, clone size, V gene, CDR3 DNA, CDR3 protein. D genes are given only for firm matches. Clone size, where shown, is once, few, many, or a class for clones that have expanded.

J gene: TRBJ2-5; D gene: -; clone size: many; V gene: TRBV25-1; CDR3 DNA: TGTGCCGCTGGGGAGACCCAGTACTTC; CDR3 protein: CAAGETQYF
J gene: TRBJ2-3; D gene: TRBD2; clone size: few; V gene: TRBV10-3; CDR3 DNA: TGTGCCATCAGTGAGTCCCCCCGGGGGGGACGGGATACGCAGTATTTT; CDR3 protein: CAISESPRGGRDTQYF
J gene: TRBJ1-1; D gene: TRBD1; clone size: -; V gene: TRBV20-1; CDR3 DNA: TGCAGTGCTAGAGAAGGATCGGCCAGGGGGACTGAAGCTTTCTTT; CDR3 protein: CSAREGSARGTEAFF
J gene: TRBJ1-2; D gene: -; clone size: -; V gene: TRBV2; CDR3 DNA: TGTGCCAGCAGTCCGCCCGGGGGGGGCGCCTATGGCTACACCTTC; CDR3 protein: CASSPPGGGAYGYTF
J gene: TRBJ2-2; D gene: -; clone size: -; V gene: TRBV23-1; CDR3 DNA: TGCGCCAGCCCCATCACCGGGGAGCTGTTTTTT; CDR3 protein: CASPITGELFF
J gene: TRBJ1-2; D gene: -; clone size: -; V gene: TRBV12-3/TRBV12-4; CDR3 DNA: TGTGCCAGCAGTTTCGGGCCAGTCGAATCTGGCTACACCTTC; CDR3 protein: CASSFGPVESGYTF
J gene: TRBJ1-4; D gene: -; clone size: -; V gene: TRBV6-1; CDR3 DNA: TGTGCCAGCAGTGAAGTCTCAACTAATGAAAAACTGTTTTTT; CDR3 protein: CASSEVSTNEKLFF
J gene: TRBJ2-3; D gene: TRBD1; clone size: -; V gene: TRBV5-5; CDR3 DNA: TGTGCCAGCAGCCGACAGACAGGGGGCCCAGATACGCAGTATTTT; CDR3 protein: CASSRQTGGPDTQYF
J gene: TRBJ1-6; D gene: TRBD1; clone size: many; V gene: TRBV7-8; CDR3 DNA: TGTGCCAGCAGCCCCGGGACAGGATATTCACCCCTCCACTTT; CDR3 protein: CASSPGTGYSPLHF
J gene: TRBJ2-7; D gene: -; clone size: few; V gene: TRBV5-1; CDR3 DNA: TGCGCCAGCAGCCCACCAGGACGGTTCTACGAGCAGTACTTC; CDR3 protein: CASSPPGRFYEQYF
J gene: TRBJ1-1; D gene: -; clone size: -; V gene: TRBV19; CDR3 DNA: TGTGCCAGTAGTATAGCTTCAGGGGTCACTGAAGCTTTCTTT; CDR3 protein: CASSIASGVTEAFF
J gene: TRBJ2-1; D gene: -; clone size: many; V gene: TRBV5-6; CDR3 DNA: TGTGCCAGCAGCTTGGATCCTGAGCAGTTCTTC; CDR3 protein: CASSLDPEQFF
J gene: TRBJ1-6; D gene: -; clone size: -; V gene: TRBV6-2/TRBV6-3; CDR3 DNA: TGTGCCACCACGACTAATTCACCCCTCCACTTT; CDR3 protein: CATTTNSPLHF
J gene: TRBJ2-7; D gene: TRBD1; clone size: few; V gene: TRBV27; CDR3 DNA: TGTGCCAGCAGTATGACAGGGGAAGCCTACGAGCAGTACTTC; CDR3 protein: CASSMTGEAYEQYF
J gene: TRBJ2-2; D gene: -; clone size: -; V gene: TRBV7-9; CDR3 DNA: TGTGCCAGCAGCACCCCATGGACAGATAACACCGGGGAGCTGTTTTTT; CDR3 protein: CASSTPWTDNTGELFF
J gene: TRBJ1-5; D gene: TRBD1; clone size: -; V gene: TRBV4-1; CDR3 DNA: TGCGCCAGCAGCCAAGAAGGGACAGGGGGCGATCAGCCCCAGCATTTT; CDR3 protein: CASSQEGTGGDQPQHF
J gene: TRBJ2-7; D gene: -; clone size: -; V gene: TRBV6-5; CDR3 DNA: TGTGCCAGCAGTTACCCCGCTAGAGGGGTCTACGAGCAGTACTTC; CDR3 protein: CASSYPARGVYEQYF